The 23 T cell receptor beta chains in this list originate from one sample, sequenced in a study of T cells in Graves' hyperthyroidism and ophthalmopathy. RNA transcripts yielded amplified TCR beta CDR3 regions. The HTBI set primed first-round TCR CDR3 RT-PCR. From the multiplex PCR reads, TCRdb called clonotypes with MiXCR, one entry per CDR3 protein. The sample yields about 380,000 distinct CDR3 sequences, roughly 20% seen once. Sample: blood. The receptors originated from a man aged 18 to 35 with Graves' ophthalmopathy.

On this clonotype: A much larger clone sits a single nucleotide away, making a read error possible. V is TRBV13 and J is TRBJ2-3; 12 bases match TRBD1. Germline CDR1 and CDR2: PRHDT and FYEKMQ (reference sequence). The CDR3 length is 17 residues. CDR3 region: CGSSLGQGAASTDTQYF. CDR3 DNA sequence: TGTGGCAGCAGCTTGGGACAGGGGGCGGCTAGCACAGATACGCAGTATTTT.

This clonotype was observed at least ten times. The rearrangement uses TRBV20-1 and TRBJ1-1; D is possibly TRBD1 (6 bases). CDR3 length: 13 residues. V lost 6 bases, J lost 5 bases, and 16 bases lay in between. Germline V CDR1 and CDR2: DFQATT, SNEGSKA (reference sequence). DNA of the CDR3: TGCAGTGCCCCGGTGGGGAGGGGGACTGAAGCTTTCTTT. This gives the protein CSAPVGRGTEAFF.

This clonotype occurred a few times. The gene calls are TRBV20-1 and TRBJ1-5, with D possibly being TRBD1 (6 bases). Germline lookup yields CDR1 DFQATT and CDR2 SNEGSKA (reference sequence). CDR3 length equals 15 residues. V gave up 3 bases and J gave up 9 bases, with 21 bases separating them. Here the CDR3 DNA reads TGCAGTGCTAGTGGGGCGGGGGACATAAGGAGGCCCCAGCATTTT. It specifies CSASGAGDIRRPQHF.

This clonotype was counted ten times or more. The V and J genes are TRBV27 and TRBJ1-2; D ambiguous. CDR3 length equals 13 residues. Germline assignment: CDR1 MNHEY and CDR2 SMNVEV (reference sequence). V lost 3 bases, J lost 2 bases, and 7 bases lay in between. The CDR3 spells CASSLSPNYGYTF. The CDR3 DNA reads as TGTGCCAGCAGTTTGTCACCCAACTATGGCTACACCTTC.

This clonotype has at least ten counts. This chain connects TRBV3-1 to TRBJ1-1, with 9 bases identical to TRBD1. CDR3 length: 13 amino acids. CDR1 is LGHDT and CDR2 is YNNKEL in the germline V gene (reference sequence). J lost 8 bases, V lost 1 base, and 2 bases had no gene match. CDR3 sequence: CASSQGGTGEAFF. CDR3 nucleotides: TGTGCCAGCAGCCAAGGGGGGACAGGGGAAGCTTTCTTT.

This chain links TRBV7-9 with TRBJ2-1; 10 positions agree with TRBD1. J gave up 7 bases and V 1 base, and 1 base lay outside the gene matches. The CDR3 has 14 amino acids. Germline CDR1 is SEHNR and CDR2 is FQNEAQ (reference sequence). The CDR3 here is CASSLVDRGNEQFF. In DNA form, the CDR3 reads TGTGCCAGCAGCTTAGTGGACAGGGGGAATGAGCAGTTCTTC.

In this sample, this clonotype turned up a few times. The chain joins TRBV24-1 to TRBJ2-1; 11 bases map to TRBD1. The length of the CDR3 is 20 residues. Per germline, CDR1 KGHDR and CDR2 SFDVKD. J lost 4 bases, V lost 2 bases, and 15 bases had no gene match. The CDR3 DNA follows: TGTGCCACCAGTGATTATTCCGGGACAGGGGGAACACCCCTATACAATGAGCAGTTCTTC. It encodes CATSDYSGTGGTPLYNEQFF.

This clonotype was counted ten times or more. The chain combines TRBV3-1 with TRBJ2-7, with 7 bases that match TRBD1. The CDR3 runs 13 residues. The germline V gene encodes CDR1 LGHDT and CDR2 YNNKEL (reference sequence). The V segment lost 3 bases and the J segment 6 bases; nucleotides outside the gene matches: 5. The CDR3, as DNA: TGTGCCAGCAGCCAGGCAGGGGGATTCGAGCAGTACTTC. This translates into CASSQAGGFEQYF.

The chain recombines TRBV4-2 with TRBJ1-5; D may be TRBD1 (6 bases). V was shortened by 4 bases and J by 0 bases, with 13 bases between the two germline ends. The CDR3 sequence is 16 residues long. The germline gives CDR1 LGHNA, CDR2 YNFKEQ. CDR3 region: CASSPEDSYSNQPQHF. CDR3 sequence (DNA): TGTGCCAGCAGCCCCGAGGACAGCTATAGCAATCAGCCCCAGCATTTT.

This clonotype was found a few times. The V call is TRBV12-3 or TRBV12-4, the J call TRBJ2-1; D is tentatively TRBD1 or TRBD2 (6 bases each). V was pared by 6 bases and J by 4 bases, with 16 bases between. The CDR3 sequence is 15 residues long. In DNA, the CDR3 is TGTGCCAGCAGGAGAAGTCGGGGGCCTTACAATGAGCAGTTCTTC. It is translated as CASRRSRGPYNEQFF.

This clonotype was detected many times. This rearrangement joins TRBV20-1 to TRBJ1-2; D not certain. The V end lost 1 base, the J end lost 2 bases, and 8 bases lay between the germline ends. Germline V gene data show CDR1 as DFQATT and CDR2 as SNEGSKA (reference sequence). The CDR3 is 13 amino acids. The CDR3 loop is CSARVPANYGYTF. The CDR3 bases are TGCAGTGCTAGAGTTCCGGCCAACTATGGCTACACCTTC.

This clonotype showed up many times. This chain uses TRBV20-1 with TRBJ2-1, with TRBD1 identical over 9 bases. V shed 8 bases, J shed 3 bases, and the junction held 14 bases outside the gene matches. Looked up from germline, CDR1 is DFQATT and CDR2 is SNEGSKA (reference sequence). The length of the CDR3 is 16 residues. The CDR3 spells CSPSQLGTGIYNEQFF. The CDR3 DNA sequence: TGCAGTCCGTCTCAGCTAGGGACAGGGATCTACAATGAGCAGTTCTTC.

This chain joins TRBV28 and TRBJ2-6; D remains unclear. The germline gives CDR1 MDHEN, CDR2 SYDVKM. Trimming removed 11 bases from V and 1 base from J, with 6 bases in between. This CDR3 has 12 residues. Here the CDR3 reads CAGQSGANVLTF. The CDR3 DNA reads TGTGCCGGTCAATCTGGGGCCAACGTCCTGACTTTC.

There are many counts of this clonotype. The rearrangement links TRBV6-1 to TRBJ2-7; perhaps TRBD2 as D (8 bases). Germline values: CDR1 MNHNS, CDR2 SASEGT. The CDR3 consists of 14 residues. V lost 5 bases to trimming and J lost 5 bases, with 16 bases between them. CDR3 residues: CASSTGGGQNEQYF. CDR3 bases: TGTGCCAGCAGTACGGGAGGGGGCCAGAACGAGCAGTACTTC.

This clonotype was counted ten times or more. This chain joins TRBV2 and TRBJ2-1, with D unresolved. This CDR3 has 13 amino acids. Germline V gene lookup returns CDR1 SNHLY and CDR2 FYNNEI. The V end lost 7 bases, the J end lost 4 bases, and 11 bases lay between the germline ends. The CDR3 reads CASTRDVYNEQFF. The CDR3 DNA sequence: TGTGCCAGCACCCGAGACGTTTACAATGAGCAGTTCTTC.

This clonotype has ten or more counts. The gene calls are TRBV7-6 and TRBJ1-1; tentative D call: TRBD1 (5 bases). Trimming removed 5 bases from V and 5 bases from J, with 18 bases in between. CDR1 is SGHVS and CDR2 is FNYEAQ in the germline V gene. This CDR3 is built from 15 residues. CDR3 region: CASSRVPGSRTEAFF. The CDR3 nucleotides are TGTGCCAGCAGCCGTGTACCAGGGTCGAGGACTGAAGCTTTCTTT.

This clonotype was observed at least ten times. V is TRBV2 and J is TRBJ1-4; the D gene is possibly TRBD1 (6 bases). CDR1 SNHLY and CDR2 FYNNEI come from the germline V gene. V dropped 6 bases and J dropped 2 bases, with 10 bases sitting between them. The length of the CDR3 is 14 residues. The CDR3 protein is CASRRGDTNEKLFF. The CDR3 DNA follows: TGTGCCAGCAGAAGGGGGGACACTAATGAAAAACTGTTTTTT. Variable domain in full (rest from reference TRBV2 and TRBJ1-4): EPEVTQTPSHQVTQMGQEVILRCVPISNHLYFYWYRQILGQKVEFLVSFYNNEISEKSEIFDDQFSVERPDGSNFTLKIRSTKLEDSAMYFCASRRGDTNEKLFFGSGTQLSVL.

The chain combines TRBV7-9 with TRBJ1-1, with D tentatively TRBD1 (5 bases). CDR3 length: 14 residues. Germline CDR1 reads SEHNR; CDR2 reads FQNEAQ (reference sequence). V was cut by 7 bases and J by 5 bases, with 17 bases left in between. CDR3 protein: CASTPTVINTEAFF. The CDR3 nucleotides are TGTGCCAGCACCCCGACAGTTATTAATACTGAAGCTTTCTTT.

This clonotype turned up a few times. The chain is built from TRBV29-1 and TRBJ2-7; a weak D match, TRBD1 (6 bases). The V gene's germline CDR1 is SQVTM and CDR2 ANQGSEA. V was shortened by 5 bases and J by 3 bases, with 23 bases between the two germline ends. This CDR3 spans 16 amino acids. The CDR3 DNA is TGCAGCGTTTCAGGGGACGGCTATTTTTACGACTACGAGCAGTACTTC. The encoded protein is CSVSGDGYFYDYEQYF.

This clonotype was detected many times. The chain recombines TRBV11-2 with TRBJ1-5; D is unclear. The V end lost 1 base, the J end lost 3 bases, and 4 bases lay between the germline ends. Germline assignment: CDR1 SGHAT and CDR2 FQNNGV. This CDR3 contains 13 residues. The CDR3 is CASSLVINQPQHF. For the CDR3, the DNA is TGTGCCAGCAGCTTAGTCATCAATCAGCCCCAGCATTTT.

This clonotype occurred many times. The J gene is TRBJ2-5, the V gene TRBV20-1, with a possible D match to TRBD2 (5 bases). V was trimmed by 3 bases and J by 4 bases, leaving 9 bases between them. CDR1 DFQATT and CDR2 SNEGSKA come from the germline V gene (reference sequence). CDR3 length: 12 residues. The CDR3 DNA is TGCAGTGCTAGCCCCGAGGGAGAGACCCAGTACTTC. Its translation is CSASPEGETQYF.

The table lists this clonotype with many counts. This chain's CDR3 is CASSYSRTSGGVPYEQYF. The CDR3 DNA reads TGTGCCAGCAGTTACTCCCGGACTAGCGGGGGGGTGCCCTACGAGCAGTACTTC. The chain is built from TRBV6-5 and TRBJ2-7; 15 bases map to TRBD2. Trimming removed 0 bases from V and 2 bases from J; junction bases left unmatched: 5. Germline values: CDR1 MNHEY, CDR2 SVGAGI. This CDR3 contains 18 residues.

This clonotype was picked up many times. The chain couples TRBV6-1 to TRBJ2-7; a possible D gene is TRBD1 (6 bases). In germline, CDR1 is MNHNS, CDR2 SASEGT. V was trimmed by 5 bases and J by 1 base, leaving 15 bases between them. The length of the CDR3 is 15 residues. The chain's CDR3 is CASSYDRDTSYEQYF. The CDR3 nucleotides are TGTGCCAGCAGTTACGATCGGGACACATCCTACGAGCAGTACTTC.